These T cell receptor beta chains were read from a single sample in a study of cytotoxic CD8 clonotypes in ibrutinib-treated CLL. Sequencing was performed with immunoSEQ multiplex PCR; in TCRdb, only in-frame clones are kept and a portion is missing. Among some 200,000 clones listed, roughly 72% were seen once. Sample: PBMCs, taken after 24 months of ibrutinib treatment. Every receptor here comes from a human donor with chronic lymphocytic leukemia. The CDR3 runs from the conserved cysteine through the conserved F or W. D genes are given only for firm matches. Clone size is stated in some rows and not others, as once, few, many or a class when expanded.

>TRBJ2-3|once|-|TRBV27
TGTGCCAGCAGTTTATCGAGGCGGGCCTCAGATACGCAGTATTTT
CASSLSRRASDTQYF
>TRBJ2-7|-|TRBD2|TRBV5-4
TGTGCCAGCAGCTCCTTCGGGGTGGCGGGAGTAGAGCAGTACTTC
CASSSFGVAGVEQYF
>TRBJ1-1|-|TRBD1|TRBV11-2
TGTGCCAGCAAACCGGCGGGACAGCGGAACACTGAAGCTTTCTTT
CASKPAGQRNTEAFF
>TRBJ2-7|-|TRBD2|TRBV4-3
TGCGCCAGCAGCCAAGAACTAAGAGGACTAGCGGGGACCTACGAGCAGTACTTC
CASSQELRGLAGTYEQYF
>TRBJ1-2|-|TRBD1|TRBV4-3
TGCGCCAGCAGCCATGAGTTGGACACAGGGGCAAACTATGGCTACACCTTC
CASSHELDTGANYGYTF
>TRBJ2-1|-|TRBD1|TRBV6-4
TGTGCCAGCAGTGCCGGGACAGTCTACAATGAGCAGTTCTTC
CASSAGTVYNEQFF
>TRBJ1-5|once|TRBD1|TRBV6-5
TGTGCCAGCAGGAACCAACAGGGGTTCGATCAGCCCCAGCATTTT
CASRNQQGFDQPQHF
>TRBJ2-2|-|-|TRBV6-5
TGTGCCAGCAGTTGGGGGGACGGGAACACCGGGGAGCTGTTTTTT
CASSWGDGNTGELFF
>TRBJ2-7|-|-|TRBV6-5
TGTGCCAGCAGTTTGAAGCGGTTCGGCAGCGGCTACGAGCAGTACTTC
CASSLKRFGSGYEQYF
>TRBJ1-3|few|-|TRBV7-3
TGTGCCAGCAGCTTAAAAGGGCTCGACTCTGGAAACACCATATATTTT
CASSLKGLDSGNTIYF
>TRBJ1-2|-|TRBD1|TRBV19
TGTGCCAGTAGTATAGTACCAGGGGGCATATATGGCTACACCTTC
CASSIVPGGIYGYTF
>TRBJ2-3|-|-|TRBV7-6
TGTGCCAGCAGCGGACGCCATACGCAGTATTTT
CASSGRHTQYF
>TRBJ2-1|-|TRBD2|TRBV28
TGTGCCAGCAGTCTAGGACTAGCGGGTGCCTACAATGAGCAGTTCTTC
CASSLGLAGAYNEQFF
>TRBJ2-1|-|TRBD2|TRBV10-3
TGTGCCATCAGTGACACTAGCGGGAGGGCCTACAATGAGCAGTTCTTC
CAISDTSGRAYNEQFF
>TRBJ2-1|-|TRBD2|TRBV30
TGTGCCTGGAATCGTCTAGCGGGAGTCAGGTCATTTGGGAATGAGCAGTTCTTC
CAWNRLAGVRSFGNEQFF
>TRBJ1-3|many|-|TRBV18
TGTGCCAGCTCACCGGCAGGGAAGAGCTCTGGAAACACCATATATTTT
CASSPAGKSSGNTIYF
>TRBJ2-2|-|TRBD2|TRBV18
TGTGCCAGCTCGGAGACTAGCGGGAGGAAGAACACCGGGGAGCTGTTTTTT
CASSETSGRKNTGELFF
>TRBJ2-7|few|-|TRBV4-3
TGCGCCAGCAGCCAAGATCGGGCCGGAAGAAGCTACGAGCAGTACTTC
CASSQDRAGRSYEQYF
>TRBJ2-1|-|TRBD2|TRBV27
TGTGCCAGCACCGTAGCGGGAGGCTCCTACAATGAGCAGTTCTTC
CASTVAGGSYNEQFF
>TRBJ1-3|-|-|TRBV5-6
TGTGCCAGCAGCTTGGCCCTCGGGACAATCGGAAACACCATATATTTT
CASSLALGTIGNTIYF
>TRBJ1-1|-|TRBD1|TRBV27
TGTGCCAGCAGTTTATCGAGACAGGGGTTCACTGAAGCTTTCTTT
CASSLSRQGFTEAFF
>TRBJ2-6|-|TRBD1|TRBV30
TGTGCCTGGGACAGGGGATCCCCCGGGGCCAACGTCCTGACTTTC
CAWDRGSPGANVLTF
>TRBJ1-5|-|-|TRBV2
TGTGCCAGCAGTCTCGACAGAAATTATAGCAATCAGCCCCAGCATTTT
CASSLDRNYSNQPQHF
>TRBJ2-7|-|TRBD1|TRBV10-3
TGTGCCATCAGCAGACCGGGACAGGGGTACGAGCAGTACTTC
CAISRPGQGYEQYF
>TRBJ2-1|-|-|TRBV27
TGTGCCAGCAGTCCCGAGTCTCCCGGCTACAATGAGCAGTTCTTC
CASSPESPGYNEQFF
>TRBJ1-1|once|TRBD1|TRBV30
TGTGCCTGGTACTCCGGGACAGTGAACACTGAAGCTTTCTTT
CAWYSGTVNTEAFF
>TRBJ2-1|-|TRBD2|TRBV23-1
TGCGCCAGCAGTCAATATCAAGCCAAGCGGGACTCCTACAATGAGCAGTTCTTC
CASSQYQAKRDSYNEQFF
>TRBJ1-2|few|-|TRBV14
TGTGCCAGCGGGGCATCAAACTATGGCTACACCTTC
CASGASNYGYTF
>TRBJ2-3|-|-|TRBV19
TGTGCCAGTAGTATTGGTGGCAGCCCTATTAGCACAGATACGCAGTATTTT
CASSIGGSPISTDTQYF
>TRBJ1-2|-|-|TRBV29-1
TGCAGCGTGGGGCGCGGGGAACCCGGCTACACCTTC
CSVGRGEPGYTF
>TRBJ2-2|-|-|TRBV5-4
TGTGCCAGCGGTGCAATTAACACCGGGGAGCTGTTTTTT
CASGAINTGELFF
>TRBJ1-3|-|-|TRBV6-5
TGTGCCAGCACTCAGGGAAGAGGAAACACCATATATTTT
CASTQGRGNTIYF
>TRBJ2-7|-|-|TRBV10-2
TGCGCCAGCACCCCGGACAGTAATTACGAGCAGTACTTC
CASTPDSNYEQYF
>TRBJ2-5|-|-|TRBV5-1
TGCGCCAGCAGCTTGGCTGGAGGACCAAACCAAGAGACCCAGTACTTC
CASSLAGGPNQETQYF
>TRBJ2-2|once|TRBD2|TRBV7-6
TGTGCCAGCAGCCGGGGACTAGCGGGAGAGTCTGTGATCGGGGAGCTGTTTTTT
CASSRGLAGESVIGELFF
>TRBJ2-7|-|-|TRBV9
TGTGCCAGCAGCGTTTACGAGGGAGGAGGAGAGCAGTACTTC
CASSVYEGGGEQYF
>TRBJ2-7|-|TRBD2|TRBV25-1
TGTGCCAGCAGTGCCCCGGGAGGGGTTTACGAGCAGTACTTC
CASSAPGGVYEQYF
>TRBJ2-3|-|TRBD2|TRBV10-3
TGTGCCATCGGGACTAGCGGGAGCTCTAGCACAGATACGCAGTATTTT
CAIGTSGSSSTDTQYF
>TRBJ2-7|-|TRBD2|TRBV4-2
TGTGCCAGCAGCCAGGGCGGGAGAGGCTACGAGCAGTACTTC
CASSQGGRGYEQYF
>TRBJ1-4|-|-|TRBV5-1
TGCGCCAGCAGCACCGGAGTGGCAACTAATGAAAAACTGTTTTTT
CASSTGVATNEKLFF
>TRBJ1-1|-|-|TRBV9
TGTGCCAGCAGCGTAGCCCCTATCGAGCGCATGAACACTGAAGCTTTCTTT
CASSVAPIERMNTEAFF
>TRBJ2-2|-|TRBD1|TRBV4-3
TGCGCCAGCAGCCAGTTCCGGGACAGGGTCACCGGGGAGCTGTTTTTT
CASSQFRDRVTGELFF
>TRBJ2-7|-|-|TRBV11-2
TGTGCCAGCAGCAACCGGGCGGGCGAGCAGTACTTC
CASSNRAGEQYF
>TRBJ2-7|-|-|TRBV18
TGTGCCAGCTCACCACCGACGGTTGAGCAGTACTTC
CASSPPTVEQYF
>TRBJ1-5|-|-|TRBV11-2
TGTGCCAGCAGCTTGGGGGGGGCAGGTCAGCCCCAGCATTTT
CASSLGGAGQPQHF
>TRBJ2-1|-|TRBD2|TRBV6-1
TGTGCCAGCATTAGCGGGAGTCATGAGCAGTTCTTC
CASISGSHEQFF
>TRBJ2-3|-|-|TRBV28
TGTGCCAGCAGTACGACAGCTTTTAGCACAGATACGCAGTATTTT
CASSTTAFSTDTQYF
>TRBJ2-7|-|-|TRBV14
TGTGCCAGCAGTCGGGACGTTCTAGGTTTGGACTTC
CASSRDVLGLDF